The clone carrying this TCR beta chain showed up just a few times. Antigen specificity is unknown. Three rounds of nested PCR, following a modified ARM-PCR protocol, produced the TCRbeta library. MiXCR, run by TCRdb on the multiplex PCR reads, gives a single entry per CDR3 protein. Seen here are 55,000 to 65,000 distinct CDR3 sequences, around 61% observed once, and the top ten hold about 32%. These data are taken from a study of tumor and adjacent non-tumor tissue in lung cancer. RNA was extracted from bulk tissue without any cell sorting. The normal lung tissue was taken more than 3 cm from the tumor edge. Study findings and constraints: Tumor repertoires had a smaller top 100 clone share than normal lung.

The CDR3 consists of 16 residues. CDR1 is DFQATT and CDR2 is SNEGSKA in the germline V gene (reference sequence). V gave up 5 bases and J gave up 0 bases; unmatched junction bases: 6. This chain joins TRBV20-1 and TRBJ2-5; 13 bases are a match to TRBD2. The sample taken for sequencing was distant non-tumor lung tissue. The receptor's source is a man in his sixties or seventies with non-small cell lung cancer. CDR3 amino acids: CSAGLAGDRYQETQYF. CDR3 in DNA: TGCAGTGCTGGACTAGCGGGGGACCGGTACCAAGAGACCCAGTACTTC.